The TCR beta chain described here comes from a study of cytomegalovirus exposure and HLA in healthy donors (dated by TCRdb to about 2017). At the level of the whole study: According to an earlier analysis of several hundred of the donors, roughly 180 million T cells yielded some 120 million unique TCR beta sequences and more than 250 Gb of sequence data. Class I and class II HLA loci were covered by the typing at four-digit resolution. The study profiled the T cell repertoires of under 850 subjects by immunosequencing and related them to cytomegalovirus serostatus. Roughly five DR-DQ haplotypes were handled as single units for association and clustering because linkage in the cohort was strong. Along with the roughly 670-subject first cohort, a separate validation cohort of over a hundred different subjects was used. Rather than drawing on any new phenotypic data, the later analysis identified candidate immune exposures from TCR beta sequences and the way those sequences occurred across donors. In an earlier analysis of 587 of the donors, high-throughput TCR beta sequencing was used to judge whether each TCR beta V gene segment behaved as functional or pseudogenic. A later genetic analysis used genome-wide SNP genotypes for about 65% of the roughly 700 donors, treating that subset as a discovery cohort. Donor age, sex, ethnicity and CMV serostatus were compiled alongside the repertoire data. Of the roughly 400 genotyped donors, less than 85% were placed in the genetic ancestry cluster associated with self-reported Caucasian donors. The study aimed to test whether cataloging public T cell receptors could reveal signatures of past pathogen exposure. An early release that covered 640 HLA-typed donors contained approximately 300 gigabases of sequencing data and some 87 million unique TCR sequences. A later analysis re-analyzed previously published TCR beta repertoires from several hundred donors and added high-resolution HLA genotyping to study TCR occurrence patterns. The number of donors typed differed by locus, with about 629-630 for A, B, C, DRB1 and DQB1, around 560 for DQA1, 606 for DPA1, and some 440 for DPB1. To predict cytomegalovirus infection status, the study combined high-throughput TCR immunosequencing, statistical association of individual TCRs with disease status, and machine learning. All discovery cohort repertoires had been generated on a single sequencing platform. On average, roughly 240,000 unique TCR beta nucleotide sequences were sequenced per donor among about 400 genotyped donors of the cohort, with roughly 18% of those sequences being non-productive. The study at large found these results: A later analysis found that HLA-associated TCR beta chains were more clonally expanded and had lower generation probabilities than equally common non-associated chains. An association between a missense DCLRE1C variant and V-gene and J-gene trimming of TCR beta chains was found in a later genetic analysis and replicated in an independent cohort. A later genetic analysis reported fewer N-insertions in productive TCRs among donors in an Asian-associated ancestry cluster than the roughly 670-donor mean. When HLA alleles, especially DR and DQ, strongly co-occurred, TCR associations were difficult to assign to individual alleles. In an earlier analysis of several hundred of the donors, most TCR beta V segments were observed in productive rearrangements about 87% or about 30% of the time, broadly matching IMGT annotations. CMV serostatus was the only immune exposure information available for the cohort. Linkage disequilibrium might explain the correlated functional status among segregating V segments, but an unknown experimental factor could not be ruled out. Because HLA typing was unavailable for some donors at each locus, only the typed subset was used in association tests. A cluster of highly shared sequence variants was judged likely to represent a technical artifact of the sequencing pipeline. Most TCR sequences were observed very rarely across donors, whereas some public TCRs were present in many individuals. A further reported finding was that TCR beta sequences accurately predicted the HLA-A and HLA-B alleles for most subjects in the first cohort. About 17 rarely observed V segments, including chromosome 9 orphons, were excluded from the earlier analysis of approximately 500 of the donors because counts were too low. A later analysis found that TCR association rates varied across HLA loci, with DRB1 alleles showing the most associated TCRs and HLA-C alleles the fewest. According to a later analysis, most CMV-associated TCR beta chains appeared to be HLA-restricted, and the HLA associations seemed to be driven largely by CMV exposure. Roughly uniform sequencing depth across donors was assumed in presence/absence analyses, although this assumption may not hold. A later analysis associated 16,951 TCR beta sequences with specific HLA alleles at a false discovery rate of 0.05. The study listed 164 TCR beta chains as associated with cytomegalovirus. Three of the identified cytomegalovirus-associated TCR beta chains were confirmed in vitro to be specific for cytomegalovirus antigens. It was suggested by the authors that the approach could potentially be generalized to other disease states and immunological phenotypes. Some IMGT-functional V segments, including TRBV6-2 and TRBV6-3, could not be told apart with the 87-base-pair reads, so those segments were excluded. In both the original and validation cohorts, the classifier was reported to diagnose cytomegalovirus status with high specificity and sensitivity. According to a later analysis, parvovirus B19, influenza, CMV and Epstein-Barr virus appeared linked to several top co-occurrence clusters. Only TCR beta chains were sequenced in this cohort, and the absence of alpha or paired-chain data limited detectable features.

The cohort comprised under 700 healthy bone marrow donors. At the time of sampling, every cohort member was nominally healthy, though immune exposures that went unrecorded were likely present. Of the approximately 610 cohort members, around 280 had positive CMV serostatus and 350 to 450 had negative CMV serostatus, and CMV serostatus was not recorded for the donor. A peripheral blood sample was provided by each donor, and peripheral blood mononuclear cells were used for TCR beta sequencing. Genomic DNA was extracted from the blood cell samples with the Qiagen DNeasy Blood Extraction Kit. The V end loses 0 bases and the J end loses 0 bases, and a stretch of 9 bases separates them. CDR1 and CDR2 (SEHNR, FQNEAQ) derive from the germline V gene (reference sequence). The CDR3, cysteine through phenylalanine, is 16 amino acids long. Only CDR3 DNA is held: 48 bases, read in frame from base 1. With regard to this clone: What this receptor recognizes is not known. Base qualities are not at hand, and no much larger clone is one base apart.

The library came from the immunoSEQ multiplex PCR assay. For the multiplex PCR, a mixture combining 60 forward primers for TCR Vbeta segments and 13 reverse primers for TCR Jbeta segments was used. The CDR3 region of rearranged TCR beta genes was amplified from genomic DNA with a multiplex PCR assay. Amplified TCR beta libraries were sequenced as 87-base-pair reads on the Illumina HiSeq System. Per the authors' processing: A later analysis counted tens of millions of unique TCR beta chains across the 650 to 800 repertoires, and 9.5 million to 11 million of these chains were shared by at least two donors. To remove PCR and sequencing errors, raw reads were error-corrected and collapsed into unique sequences using a nearest-neighbor algorithm that merged closely related sequences. Alignment of CDR3 sequences to IMGT reference sequences was used to assign V, D and J gene segments. For a sequence to be retained, a match of at least six nucleotides to both a V gene segment and a J gene segment was required. A rearrangement counted as productive if the CDR3 had no stop codons and remained in frame with V and J, and every other rearrangement counted as non-productive. CDR3 was defined according to IMGT convention as the region running from the second conserved V-encoded cysteine to the conserved J-encoded phenylalanine. Sequences without an unambiguous match to a single V gene segment were excluded from the earlier analysis of a few hundred of the donors. In an earlier analysis of approximately 590 of the donors, a V segment was called functional when productive rearrangements were above 56.7%, and segregating when the standard deviation between donors exceeded 5%. A statistical classification framework was developed to diagnose cytomegalovirus status using the catalog of TCR beta chain sequences. In a later analysis, TCR nucleotide sequences were compared against IMGT/GENE-DB human TR gene sequences so that V and J genes could be assigned. In a later analysis, CDR3 sequences and most-parsimonious VDJ recombination scenarios were assigned using the TCRdist pipeline. A later analysis defined each TCR beta chain by its CDR3 amino acid sequence plus V-gene family, and excluded reads lacking a unique V-gene family. In a later analysis, around 600 highly shared, low-generation-probability nucleotide sequences were removed to address suspected cross-contamination and a sequencing artifact. In a later analysis, a clonal expansion index was calculated for each public chain from normalized within-repertoire ranks of inferred template counts. A later analysis computed generation probabilities with a VDJ recombination model fitted to out-of-frame rearrangements, and checked the results against IGoR. In a later analysis, hypergeometric tests were used to score TCR-TCR, TCR-HLA and TCR-CMV co-occurrence, with a repertoire-size bias correction applied to TCR pairs. A later analysis estimated false discovery rates by permuting HLA or CMV assignments 20 times. In a later analysis, co-occurring TCRs were grouped using DBSCAN, and TCRdist sequence similarity was added for clustering within HLA-allele-positive subsets. Repertoires with fewer than 30,000 or more than 120,000 public chains, plus five repertoires with anomalous nucleotide sharing, were excluded from co-occurrence clustering. TCRdb mirrors the immuneACCESS table, restricted to in-frame sequences. Some clones are absent from its copies; in checked studies, under half trace to an unresolved V gene, and the reason for the others is unknown. V and J calls and clone size are given by that table; D and trimming were obtained from the DNA. The sample has 200,000 to 250,000 clones on record, 70% to 90% of them singletons. The ten most abundant clones make up over 1% of the sample.

The sample taken for sequencing was PBMCs. The clonotype originates from a human donor in good health. Rearrangement joined TRBV7-9 to TRBJ2-1, with the D gene uncertain. The CDR3 is CASSLAVHSSYNEQFF. The sequenced DNA: TGTGCCAGCAGCTTAGCGGTCCACAGCTCCTACAATGAGCAGTTCTTC.